Sequencing of this TCR beta chain was carried out in a study of cytomegalovirus exposure and HLA in healthy donors. Study observations and caveats: Later analysis demonstrated an association between a missense DCLRE1C variant and TCR beta V- and J-gene trimming. A later analysis revealed that TCR association rates differed between HLA loci, peaking at DRB1 and bottoming out at HLA-C.

As concerns this clone: Its target is not known.

Use of 60 Vbeta and 13 Jbeta primers characterized the PCR. Only in-frame clones appear in the TCRdb table, and some are missing; sequencing was by immunoSEQ multiplex PCR. The sample lists more than 130,000 clones, 70% to 85% seen once, with roughly 4.5% in the top ten. CDR1 is SGHVS and CDR2 is FQNEAQ in the germline V gene. The CDR3 has 19 residues. The V segment lost 2 bases and the J segment 0 bases; nucleotides outside the gene matches: 13. The clonotype originates from a man aged 35-49 years in good health and CMV-seropositive. The source material was PBMCs. The chain employs TRBV7-8 and TRBJ2-3; 8 bases are a match to TRBD1. CDR3 in DNA: TGTGCCAGCAGCTTAACCCTAATTCCCGCAGGGGGCAGCACAGATACGCAGTATTTT. This translates into CASSLTLIPAGGSTDTQYF.